The T cell receptor beta chain under discussion was sequenced for a study of T-cell memory formation after mild COVID-19. As for the study in general: Clusters of TCRs were largely donor specific.

UMIs and sample barcodes were carried by the TCR alpha and TCR beta cDNA libraries that 5'RACE produced using constant-segment primers. TCRdb analysed the 5' RACE reads with MiXCR anew, one entry per CDR3 protein. Altogether 400,000 or so distinct CDR3 sequences are present, approximately 20% being singletons, with the ten largest covering 7.5% to 9.5%. With 5 bases clipped from V and 3 bases from J, the junction kept 6 bases outside the gene matches. The CDR3 covers 15 residues. Germline V gene lookup returns CDR1 SGHTA and CDR2 FQGNSA. Specimen: PBMCs or a T cell subset sorted from them (not recorded which). This clonotype was sampled from an adult woman who had mild COVID-19 (a few samples of this study predate the infection). Cell type and time point are not known. The V and J genes are TRBV7-2 and TRBJ2-7, with TRBD2 matching 11 bases. DNA for the CDR3: TGTGCCAGCAGCCAAGGACTAGCGGGCTACTACGAGCAGTACTTC. The encoded protein is CASSQGLAGYYEQYF.